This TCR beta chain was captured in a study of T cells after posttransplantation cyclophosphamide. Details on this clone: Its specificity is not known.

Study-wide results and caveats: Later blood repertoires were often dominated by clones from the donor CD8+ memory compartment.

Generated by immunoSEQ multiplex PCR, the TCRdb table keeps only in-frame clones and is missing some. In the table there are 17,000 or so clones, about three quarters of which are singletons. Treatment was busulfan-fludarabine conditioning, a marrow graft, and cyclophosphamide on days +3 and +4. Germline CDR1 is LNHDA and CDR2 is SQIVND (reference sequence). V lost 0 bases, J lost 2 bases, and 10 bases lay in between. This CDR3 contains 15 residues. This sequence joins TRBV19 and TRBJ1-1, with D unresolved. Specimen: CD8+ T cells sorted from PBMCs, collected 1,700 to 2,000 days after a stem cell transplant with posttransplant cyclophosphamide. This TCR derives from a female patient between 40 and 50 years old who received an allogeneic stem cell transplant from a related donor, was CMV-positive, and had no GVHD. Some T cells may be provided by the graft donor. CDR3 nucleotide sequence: TGTGCCAGTAGTATAGAGCCGGGTCCCAACACTGAAGCTTTCTTT. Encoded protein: CASSIEPGPNTEAFF.